The sample holds one count of the clone carrying this TCR beta chain. Its antigen is currently unknown. The assay was immunoSEQ multiplex PCR, and TCRdb's table has in-frame clones only and misses some. The sample gives approximately 230,000 clones, over 75% of which show up once; about 11% is in the top ten. This sample is part of a study of cytomegalovirus exposure and HLA in healthy donors. Study-wide context: The approximately 130 validation repertoires matched the 600 to 700 first-cohort repertoires in platform, a later analysis reported. Study-wide results and limits: Three CMV-associated chains proved CMV antigen-specific in vitro. The tendency of first-cohort TCR clusters to co-occur in the roughly 130 validation repertoires was the finding of a later analysis. Associated with cytomegalovirus, according to the listing, were 150 to 200 TCR beta chains.

The CDR3 extends over 13 amino acids. V lost 4 bases and J lost 4, with 10 bases in between. The V gene's germline CDR1 is SGHDT and CDR2 YYEEEE. This TCR derives from a man aged 18 to 30 in good health and CMV-seropositive. The sample was PBMCs. The chain uses TRBV5-6 and TRBJ2-3, with D possibly TRBD2 on 5 matching bases. The DNA of the CDR3 is TGTGCCAGCAGCAAACTAGGACCAGATACGCAGTATTTT. Amino acids: CASSKLGPDTQYF.